This TCR beta chain was captured in a study of T cells in tuberculosis. Looking at the study overall: A South African cohort included IGRA-negative adolescents, latently infected IGRA-positive adolescents and adults with active tuberculosis.

Data came from immunoSEQ multiplex PCR; TCRdb stores just in-frame clones and leaves some out. The sample has 30,000 to 35,000 clones; roughly 87% are singletons. The CDR3 length is 18 residues. In germline, CDR1 is SGHRS, CDR2 YFSETQ. V dropped 4 bases and J dropped 3 bases, with 23 bases sitting between them. Time point in this sample: new active TB diagnosis, blood taken before or within 7 days of starting treatment. The receptor's source is an adult with tuberculosis. This specimen was PBMCs, taken at tuberculosis diagnosis. The V call is TRBV5-1, the J call TRBJ2-1; TRBD1 might be the D (6 bases). CDR3 amino acids: CASSPANLGRGGYNEQFF. The CDR3 DNA is TGCGCCAGCAGCCCCGCGAACCTCGGACGAGGGGGCTACAATGAGCAGTTCTTC.